This is a list of T cell receptor beta chains from one sample in a study of shared clonotypes between healthy human individuals. The repertoire was sequenced with immunoSEQ multiplex PCR; TCRdb's copy has only in-frame clones and lacks some. The sample gives about 480,000 clones, roughly 85% of which show up once; around 12% is in the top ten. Material: PBMCs. These receptors came from a woman between 40 and 50 years old in good health. Some clones in this sample may be carry-over from other donors' samples. CDR3s include the opening cysteine and the closing phenylalanine or tryptophan. A D gene is named only where the DNA matches it firmly. Size is omitted from some rows. Given values are once, few, many or a class for expanded clones.

J: TRBJ1-1; size: .; D: TRBD1; V: TRBV12-5; length: 14; CDR3: CASGTGGQNTEAFF; DNA: TGTGCTAGTGGGACAGGGGGACAAAACACTGAAGCTTTCTTT
J: TRBJ2-1; size: .; D: TRBD1; V: TRBV9; length: 16; CDR3: CASSVAGDSSYNEQFF; DNA: TGTGCCAGCAGCGTAGCCGGGGACAGCTCCTACAATGAGCAGTTCTTC
J: TRBJ1-1; size: .; D: .; V: TRBV7-9; length: 17; CDR3: CASSLEFRLGVSTEAFF; DNA: TGTGCCAGCAGCTTAGAATTCCGCCTAGGGGTCTCCACTGAAGCTTTCTTT
J: TRBJ2-1; size: .; D: TRBD2; V: TRBV5-4; length: 15; CDR3: CASSRGTSGYNEQFF; DNA: TGTGCCAGCAGCCGCGGGACTAGCGGCTACAATGAGCAGTTCTTC
J: TRBJ1-5; size: once; D: .; V: TRBV19; length: 17; CDR3: CASRWTAQYISNQPQHF; DNA: TGTGCCAGTAGATGGACAGCGCAGTATATTAGCAATCAGCCCCAGCATTTT
J: TRBJ1-1; size: .; D: .; V: TRBV6-4; length: 13; CDR3: CASSVAENTEAFF; DNA: TGTGCCAGCAGTGTAGCAGAAAACACTGAAGCTTTCTTT
J: TRBJ2-2; size: .; D: TRBD2; V: TRBV7-8; length: 16; CDR3: CASSSLAGVNTGELFF; DNA: TGTGCCAGCAGCTCCTTAGCGGGAGTCAACACCGGGGAGCTGTTTTTT
J: TRBJ1-1; size: .; D: .; V: TRBV5-1; length: 12; CDR3: CASSLEGGEAFF; DNA: TGCGCCAGCAGCTTAGAGGGCGGTGAAGCTTTCTTT
J: TRBJ1-6; size: .; D: .; V: TRBV25-1; length: 15; CDR3: CASSEAGVYNSPLHF; DNA: TGTGCCAGCAGTGAGGCGGGGGTCTATAATTCACCCCTCCACTTT
J: TRBJ2-1; size: .; D: TRBD2; V: TRBV27; length: 15; CDR3: CASSLLRGKNNEQFF; DNA: TGTGCCAGCAGTTTATTGCGGGGGAAAAACAATGAGCAGTTCTTC
J: TRBJ2-7; size: .; D: .; V: TRBV10-3; length: 13; CDR3: CAISESAGDEQYF; DNA: TGTGCCATCAGTGAGTCGGCCGGGGACGAGCAGTACTTC
J: TRBJ1-5; size: .; D: TRBD1; V: TRBV28; length: 15; CDR3: CASTEGGQGVGPQHF; DNA: TGTGCCAGCACCGAAGGGGGACAGGGTGTGGGGCCCCAGCATTTT
J: TRBJ2-5; size: .; D: TRBD2; V: TRBV18; length: 16; CDR3: CASSPATLAGTETQYF; DNA: TGTGCCAGCTCACCAGCAACACTAGCGGGAACGGAGACCCAGTACTTC
J: TRBJ2-7; size: once; D: .; V: TRBV7-7; length: 13; CDR3: CASSLDWSYEQYF; DNA: TGTGCCAGCAGCTTAGATTGGAGCTACGAGCAGTACTTC
J: TRBJ2-7; size: .; D: TRBD1; V: TRBV7-9; length: 16; CDR3: CASSSHDGTGGYEQYF; DNA: TGTGCCAGCAGCTCCCACGACGGGACAGGGGGCTACGAGCAGTACTTC
J: TRBJ2-3; size: .; D: .; V: TRBV5-1; length: 13; CDR3: CASMTGPTDTQYF; DNA: TGCGCCAGTATGACAGGCCCCACAGATACGCAGTATTTT
J: TRBJ1-1; size: .; D: TRBD1; V: TRBV10-2; length: 16; CDR3: CASSDPTTGGGTEAFF; DNA: TGCGCCAGCAGTGACCCCACGACAGGGGGTGGCACTGAAGCTTTCTTT
J: TRBJ1-5; size: few; D: .; V: TRBV6-5; length: 15; CDR3: CASSSLKVPNQPQHF; DNA: TGTGCCAGCAGTTCCCTCAAAGTTCCCAATCAGCCCCAGCATTTT
J: TRBJ2-3; size: few; D: .; V: TRBV19; length: 17; CDR3: CASSPRTSQRISVTQYF; DNA: TGTGCCAGTAGTCCCAGGACATCCCAAAGGATCTCTGTCACGCAGTATTTT
J: TRBJ1-3; size: .; D: .; V: TRBV7-9; length: 15; CDR3: CASSLGVGSGNTIYF; DNA: TGTGCCAGCAGCTTAGGGGTGGGCTCTGGAAACACCATATATTTT
J: TRBJ1-5; size: .; D: .; V: TRBV29-1; length: 12; CDR3: CSVEDSYQPQHF; DNA: TGCAGCGTCGAGGACAGTTATCAGCCCCAGCATTTT
J: TRBJ2-1; size: .; D: .; V: TRBV6-4; length: 14; CDR3: CASSAIPGSNEQFF; DNA: TGTGCCAGCAGTGCCATCCCCGGGAGTAATGAGCAGTTCTTC
J: TRBJ2-3; size: .; D: TRBD2; V: TRBV19; length: 18; CDR3: CASKGLAGVGSSTDTQYF; DNA: TGTGCCAGTAAGGGACTAGCGGGAGTCGGCTCTAGCACAGATACGCAGTATTTT
J: TRBJ1-1; size: .; D: .; V: TRBV27; length: 17; CDR3: CASSLSSIPEVGTEAFF; DNA: TGTGCCAGCAGTTTATCGAGTATACCGGAGGTTGGCACTGAAGCTTTCTTT
J: TRBJ2-1; size: once; D: TRBD1; V: TRBV5-1; length: 15; CDR3: CASSKPGQGYNEQFF; DNA: TGCGCCAGCAGTAAACCGGGACAGGGATACAATGAGCAGTTCTTC
J: TRBJ2-5; size: .; D: TRBD2; V: TRBV14; length: 16; CDR3: CASSQGTSGSSETQYF; DNA: TGTGCCAGCAGCCAAGGGACTAGCGGGAGTTCGGAGACCCAGTACTTC
J: TRBJ2-7; size: few; D: TRBD2; V: TRBV4-2; length: 16; CDR3: CASSQDGTSGSSEQYF; DNA: TGTGCCAGCAGCCAAGATGGGACTAGCGGGAGTTCAGAGCAGTACTTC
J: TRBJ1-3; size: .; D: .; V: TRBV12-5; length: 11; CDR3: CASGLGYTIYF; DNA: TGTGCTAGTGGTTTGGGATACACCATATATTTT
J: TRBJ2-3; size: .; D: TRBD1; V: TRBV5-1; length: 19; CDR3: CASSRGQGLVGPSTDTQYF; DNA: TGCGCCAGCAGCCGGGGACAGGGGCTCGTTGGGCCTAGCACAGATACGCAGTATTTT
J: TRBJ1-1; size: few; D: TRBD1; V: TRBV19; length: 16; CDR3: CASRDRPSHMNTEAFF; DNA: TGTGCCAGTAGGGACAGGCCCTCTCATATGAACACTGAAGCTTTCTTT
J: TRBJ2-1; size: .; D: .; V: TRBV9; length: 15; CDR3: CASSVDRSSYNEQFF; DNA: TGTGCCAGCAGCGTAGACCGTAGCTCCTACAATGAGCAGTTCTTC
J: TRBJ2-7; size: .; D: .; V: TRBV18; length: 16; CDR3: CASSPIFVARVYEQYF; DNA: TGTGCCAGCTCACCGATCTTTGTGGCACGGGTTTACGAGCAGTACTTC
J: TRBJ2-7; size: .; D: .; V: TRBV21-1; length: 19; CDR3: CASSKAAAGTASKYYEQYF; DNA: TGTGCCAGCAGCAAAGCTGCAGCAGGGACAGCGTCGAAATACTACGAGCAGTACTTC